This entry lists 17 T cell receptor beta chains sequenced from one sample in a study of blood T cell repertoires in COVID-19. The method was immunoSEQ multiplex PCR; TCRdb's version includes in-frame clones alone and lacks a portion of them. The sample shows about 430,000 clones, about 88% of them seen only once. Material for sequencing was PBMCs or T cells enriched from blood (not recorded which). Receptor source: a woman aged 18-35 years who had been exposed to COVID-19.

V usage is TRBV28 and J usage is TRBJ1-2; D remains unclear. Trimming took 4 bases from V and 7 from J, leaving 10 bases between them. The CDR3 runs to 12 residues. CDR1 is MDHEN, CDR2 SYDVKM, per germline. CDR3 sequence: CASSSPHSGYTF. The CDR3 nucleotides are TGTGCCAGCAGTTCCCCCCATTCTGGCTACACCTTC.

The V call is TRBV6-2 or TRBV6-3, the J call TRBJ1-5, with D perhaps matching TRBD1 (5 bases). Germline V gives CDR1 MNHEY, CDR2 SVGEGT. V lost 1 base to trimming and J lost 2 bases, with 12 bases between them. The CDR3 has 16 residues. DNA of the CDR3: TGTGCCAGCAGTTACTTGGGGCGCGAAGGCAATCAGCCCCAGCATTTT. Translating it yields CASSYLGREGNQPQHF.

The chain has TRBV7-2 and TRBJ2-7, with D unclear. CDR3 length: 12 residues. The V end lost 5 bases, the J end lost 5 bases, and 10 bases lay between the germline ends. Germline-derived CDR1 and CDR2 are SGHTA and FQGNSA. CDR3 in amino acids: CASSPLGDEQYF. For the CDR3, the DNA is TGTGCCAGCAGCCCCCTGGGCGACGAGCAGTACTTC. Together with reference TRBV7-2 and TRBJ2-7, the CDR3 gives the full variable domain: GAGVSQSPSNKVTEKGKDVELRCDPISGHTALYWYRQSLGQGLEFLIYFQGNSAPDKSGLPSDRFSAERTGGSVSTLTIQRTQQEDSAVYLCASSPLGDEQYFGPGTRLTVT.

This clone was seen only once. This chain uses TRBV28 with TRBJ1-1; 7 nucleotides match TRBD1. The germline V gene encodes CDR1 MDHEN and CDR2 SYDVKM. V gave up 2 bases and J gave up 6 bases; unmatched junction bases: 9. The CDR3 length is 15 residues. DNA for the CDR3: TGTGCCAGCAGTTTACCCGGGACAGTAAAAGCTGAAGCTTTCTTT. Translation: CASSLPGTVKAEAFF.

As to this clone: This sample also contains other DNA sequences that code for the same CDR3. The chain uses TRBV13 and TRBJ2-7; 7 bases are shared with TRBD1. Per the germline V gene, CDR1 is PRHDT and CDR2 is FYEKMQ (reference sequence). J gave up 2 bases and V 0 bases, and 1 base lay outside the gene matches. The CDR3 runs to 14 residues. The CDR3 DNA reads TGTGCCAGCAGCTTAGGCAGGGGGACCTACGAGCAGTACTTC. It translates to CASSLGRGTYEQYF. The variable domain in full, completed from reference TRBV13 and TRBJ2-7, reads AAGVIQSPRHLIKEKRETATLKCYPIPRHDTVYWYQQGPGQDPQFLISFYEKMQSDKGSIPDRFSAQQFSDYHSELNMSSLELGDSALYFCASSLGRGTYEQYFGPGTRLTVT.

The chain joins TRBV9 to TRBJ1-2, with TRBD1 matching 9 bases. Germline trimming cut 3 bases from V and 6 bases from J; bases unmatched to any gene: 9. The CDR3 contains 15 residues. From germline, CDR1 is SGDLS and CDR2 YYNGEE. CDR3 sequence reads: CASSAAGTGNNGYTF. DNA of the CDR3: TGTGCCAGCAGCGCCGCAGGGACAGGGAACAATGGCTACACCTTC.

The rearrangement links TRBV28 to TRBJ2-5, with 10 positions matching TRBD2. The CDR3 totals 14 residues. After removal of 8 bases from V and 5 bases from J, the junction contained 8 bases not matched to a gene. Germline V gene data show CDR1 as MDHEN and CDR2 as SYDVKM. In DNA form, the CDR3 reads TGTGCCAGCCAAGCGGGAGGGGATTTGGAGACCCAGTACTTC. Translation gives CASQAGGDLETQYF.

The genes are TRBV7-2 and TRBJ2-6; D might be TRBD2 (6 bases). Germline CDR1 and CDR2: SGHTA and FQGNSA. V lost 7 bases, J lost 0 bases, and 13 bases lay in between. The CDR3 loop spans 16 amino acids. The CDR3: CASTQTSGSGANVLTF. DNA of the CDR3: TGTGCCAGCACCCAGACTAGTGGCTCTGGGGCCAACGTCCTGACTTTC.

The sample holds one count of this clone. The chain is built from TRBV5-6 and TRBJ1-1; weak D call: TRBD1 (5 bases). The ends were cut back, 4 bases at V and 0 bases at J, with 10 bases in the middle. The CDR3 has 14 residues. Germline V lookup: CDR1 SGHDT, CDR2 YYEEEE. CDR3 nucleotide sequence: TGTGCCAGCAGCCTGGGACTCCTGAACACTGAAGCTTTCTTT. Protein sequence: CASSLGLLNTEAFF.

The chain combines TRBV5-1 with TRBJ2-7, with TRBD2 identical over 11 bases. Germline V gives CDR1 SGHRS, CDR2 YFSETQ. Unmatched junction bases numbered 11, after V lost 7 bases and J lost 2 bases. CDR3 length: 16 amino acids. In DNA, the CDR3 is TGCGCCAGCCGAATTGGCGGGACTAGCGGTACCTACGAGCAGTACTTC. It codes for CASRIGGTSGTYEQYF. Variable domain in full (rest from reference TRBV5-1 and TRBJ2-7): KAGVTQTPRYLIKTRGQQVTLSCSPISGHRSVSWYQQTPGQGLQFLFEYFSETQRNKGNFPGRFSGRQFSNSRSEMNVSTLELGDSALYLCASRIGGTSGTYEQYFGPGTRLTVT.

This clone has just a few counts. The CDR3 region is CASSQDGAQGPYGYTF. In DNA, the CDR3 is TGTGCCAGCAGCCAAGATGGAGCCCAGGGTCCCTATGGCTACACCTTC. The J gene is TRBJ1-2, the V gene TRBV4-2; possibly TRBD1 for D (5 bases). The CDR3 sequence is 16 residues long. V gave up 0 bases and J gave up 4 bases, with 15 bases separating them. Germline values: CDR1 LGHNA, CDR2 YNFKEQ.

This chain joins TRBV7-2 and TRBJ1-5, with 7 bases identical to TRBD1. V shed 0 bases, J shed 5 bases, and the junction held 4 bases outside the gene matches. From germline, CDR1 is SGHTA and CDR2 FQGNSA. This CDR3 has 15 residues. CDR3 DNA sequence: TGTGCCAGCAGCTTAGCGTACAGGGGTGATCAGCCCCAGCATTTT. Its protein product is CASSLAYRGDQPQHF. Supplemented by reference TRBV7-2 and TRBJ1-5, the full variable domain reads GAGVSQSPSNKVTEKGKDVELRCDPISGHTALYWYRQSLGQGLEFLIYFQGNSAPDKSGLPSDRFSAERTGGSVSTLTIQRTQQEDSAVYLCASSLAYRGDQPQHFGDGTRLSIL.

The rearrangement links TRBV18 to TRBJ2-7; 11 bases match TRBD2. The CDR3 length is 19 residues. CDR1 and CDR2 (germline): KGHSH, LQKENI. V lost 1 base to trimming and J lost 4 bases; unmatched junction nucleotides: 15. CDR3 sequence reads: CASSPLPGTSGGKTYEQYF. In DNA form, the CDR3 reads TGTGCCAGCTCACCACTCCCCGGGACTAGCGGAGGGAAGACTTACGAGCAGTACTTC.

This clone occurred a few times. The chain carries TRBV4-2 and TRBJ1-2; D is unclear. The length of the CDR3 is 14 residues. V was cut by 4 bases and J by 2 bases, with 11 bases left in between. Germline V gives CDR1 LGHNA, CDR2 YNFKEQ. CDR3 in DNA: TGTGCCAGCAGCCGGGAGGGCGGGAACTATGGCTACACCTTC. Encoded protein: CASSREGGNYGYTF.

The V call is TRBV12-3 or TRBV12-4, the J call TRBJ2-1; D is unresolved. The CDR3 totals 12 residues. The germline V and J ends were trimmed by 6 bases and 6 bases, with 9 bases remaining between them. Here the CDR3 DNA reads TGTGCCAGCAGAGCTGACACCAATGAGCAGTTCTTC. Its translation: CASRADTNEQFF.

CDR3 in amino acids: CASSGQGVGQPQHF. CDR3 nucleotide sequence: TGTGCCAGCTCCGGACAGGGGGTTGGTCAGCCCCAGCATTTT. The rearrangement links TRBV18 to TRBJ1-5; TRBD1 matches at 10 bases. The germline gives CDR1 KGHSH, CDR2 LQKENI. This CDR3 has 14 amino acids. Germline trimming cut 6 bases from V and 6 bases from J; bases unmatched to any gene: 5.

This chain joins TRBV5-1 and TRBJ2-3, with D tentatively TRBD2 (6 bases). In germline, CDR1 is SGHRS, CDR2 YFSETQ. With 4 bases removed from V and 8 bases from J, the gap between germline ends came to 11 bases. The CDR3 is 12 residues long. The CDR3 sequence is CASSEPGGTQYF. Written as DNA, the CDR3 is TGCGCCAGCAGCGAGCCCGGGGGTACGCAGTATTTT. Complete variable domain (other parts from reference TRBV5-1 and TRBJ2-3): KAGVTQTPRYLIKTRGQQVTLSCSPISGHRSVSWYQQTPGQGLQFLFEYFSETQRNKGNFPGRFSGRQFSNSRSEMNVSTLELGDSALYLCASSEPGGTQYFGPGTRLTVL.